This T cell receptor (beta chain) appears in the sequencing data of a study of blood T cell repertoires in COVID-19. J lost 6 bases, V lost 0 bases, and 4 bases had no gene match. CDR1 is LGHNA, CDR2 YNFKEQ, per germline. The CDR3 totals 15 residues. Only in-frame clones appear in the TCRdb table, and some are missing; sequencing was by immunoSEQ multiplex PCR. The sample shows about 430,000 clones, approximately 91% of them seen only once. The sequencing sample was made of PBMCs or T cells enriched from blood (not recorded which). The sequence was obtained from a woman aged 18 to 35 who had been exposed to COVID-19. The chain combines TRBV4-2 with TRBJ2-7, with TRBD2 matching over 11 bases. The CDR3 reads CASSQETSGKGEQYF. In DNA, the CDR3 is TGTGCCAGCAGCCAAGAGACTAGCGGGAAAGGCGAGCAGTACTTC.